This is a list of T cell receptor beta chains from one sample in a study of T cells in Graves' hyperthyroidism and ophthalmopathy. Using its own MiXCR run on the multiplex PCR reads, TCRdb lists one record per CDR3 protein. The sample carries 200,000 to 250,000 distinct CDR3 sequences, around 16% recorded once. The specimen was blood. The receptors derive from a woman aged 50 to 60 with Graves' hyperthyroidism. Both conserved end residues are part of each CDR3. The D gene is left open where the match is weak. The size of a clone is reported for some rows only, either as once, few or many, or as a class for expanded clones.

TRBJ2-1,-,TRBV10-3,many,CAISDRGRGSGDEQFF,TGTGCCATCAGTGACAGAGGCAGGGGCTCCGGCGATGAGCAGTTCTTC
TRBJ2-5,-,TRBV20-1,few,CSARVFEETQYF,TGCAGTGCTAGGGTTTTTGAAGAGACCCAGTACTTC
TRBJ2-1,-,TRBV20-1,many,CSAIYPGTRAREQFF,TGCAGTGCTATATATCCCGGGACTCGGGCGAGGGAGCAGTTCTTC
TRBJ2-1,-,TRBV6-2/TRBV6-3,few,CASRIQQGAANEQFF,TGTGCCAGCAGGATCCAACAGGGAGCGGCCAATGAGCAGTTCTTC
TRBJ1-3,-,TRBV3-1,many,CASSQGGQNSGNTIYF,TGTGCCAGCAGCCAGGGTGGACAGAACTCTGGAAACACCATATATTTT
TRBJ1-4,TRBD1,TRBV12-3/TRBV12-4,many,CASTLRTGPGKKLFF,TGTGCCAGCACCCTACGGACAGGCCCCGGTAAAAAACTGTTTTTT
TRBJ2-7,-,TRBV12-3/TRBV12-4,many,CASILGSGPPSYEQYF,TGTGCCAGCATCCTGGGAAGCGGCCCGCCTTCCTACGAGCAGTACTTC
TRBJ2-5,TRBD1,TRBV7-6,many,CASSGQGVTQYF,TGTGCCAGCAGCGGACAGGGCGTGACCCAGTACTTC
TRBJ1-2,-,TRBV6-1,few,CASSPSDPTYGYTF,TGTGCCAGCAGCCCCTCAGACCCCACCTATGGCTACACCTTC
TRBJ2-5,TRBD1,TRBV29-1,-,CSVERGQVKSETQYF,TGCAGCGTTGAAAGGGGGCAGGTCAAATCGGAGACCCAGTACTTC
TRBJ2-1,-,TRBV6-2/TRBV6-3,many,CASSYLRLLPFKQFF,TGTGCCAGCAGTTACCTGAGGCTTCTGCCCTTTAAGCAGTTCTTC
TRBJ1-5,-,TRBV3-1,many,CASSQDPAGNQPQHF,TGTGCCAGCAGCCAAGATCCTGCAGGCAATCAGCCCCAGCATTTT
TRBJ2-4,-,TRBV4-2,few,CASSQDLFPDSWGKNIQYF,TGTGCCAGCAGCCAAGATCTTTTCCCGGACAGTTGGGGCAAAAACATTCAGTACTTC
TRBJ1-1,TRBD1,TRBV6-6,few,CASSYGDSEAFF,TGTGCCAGCAGTTACGGGGACAGTGAAGCTTTCTTT
TRBJ1-2,TRBD1,TRBV20-1,-,CSALGQAVIYGYTF,TGCAGTGCTCTTGGACAGGCCGTAATCTATGGCTACACCTTC
TRBJ2-3,TRBD2,TRBV28,many,CASSGGFTDTQYF,TGTGCCAGCAGCGGGGGGTTCACAGATACGCAGTATTTT
TRBJ2-1,TRBD2,TRBV12-3/TRBV12-4,many,CASSWGNLAGYNEQFF,TGTGCCAGCAGTTGGGGCAACCTAGCGGGCTACAATGAGCAGTTCTTC
TRBJ1-5,-,TRBV9,few,CASSGSMGNQPQHF,TGTGCCAGCAGCGGATCCATGGGGAATCAGCCCCAGCATTTT
TRBJ2-5,TRBD2,TRBV4-1,-,CASSQRLAGGGETQYF,TGCGCCAGCAGCCAACGGCTAGCGGGGGGGGGAGAGACCCAGTACTTC
TRBJ2-5,-,TRBV20-1,-,CSARDLLLAPQETQYF,TGCAGTGCTAGAGACCTCCTCCTAGCACCTCAAGAGACCCAGTACTTC